This T cell receptor beta chain was profiled in a study of blood T cell repertoires in COVID-19. Study-level background: COVID-19 samples collected from the United States, Italy and Spain covered acute and convalescent phases. T cells, B-cell-depleted T cells, or PBMCs provided the cDNA or gDNA that served as material.

Original analysis: Quantification of nucleated cells was approximated via reference gene primer amplification. TCRdb keeps only in-frame clones here, not all; method: immunoSEQ multiplex PCR. For V, J and clone size, that table is used; D and trimming come from the DNA. Among 200,000 to 300,000 clones listed, around 85% were seen once. Trimming took 1 base from V and 6 from J, leaving 12 bases between them. This CDR3 is built from 14 residues. Germline V gene data show CDR1 as KGHSH and CDR2 as LQKENI. The gene calls are TRBV18 and TRBJ1-1; D may be TRBD1 (5 bases). The source is a man in his 60s with acute or convalescent COVID-19. The material sequenced was peripheral blood. DNA of the CDR3: TGTGCCAGCTCACCACTCAGGGCTATTTCTGAAGCTTTCTTT. Encoded protein: CASSPLRAISEAFF.